This TCR beta chain was documented in a study of cytotoxic CD8 clonotypes in ibrutinib-treated CLL. A word on this clone: The antigen is not known.

The sequencing depth, 1 in 200,000 to 1 in 1 million T cells, was the target. Only in-frame clones appear in the TCRdb table, and some are missing; sequencing was by immunoSEQ multiplex PCR. The sample carries 250,000 to 350,000 clones, approximately 76% recorded once. Broader study findings: Starting clonality was above that of age-matched healthy donors and tracked circulating CD8+ T-cell counts. Clonality climbed at ibrutinib response, then dropped toward baseline at progression.

The CDR3 extends over 16 amino acids. Trimming took off 0 bases at V and 4 bases at J, with 17 bases between the two ends. Germline assignment: CDR1 SGHRS and CDR2 YFSETQ. This TCR derives from a human donor with chronic lymphocytic leukemia. V gene TRBV5-1 combines with J gene TRBJ2-7; D call uncertain. Here the sequenced sample was PBMCs, taken at disease progression, from a patient treated with ibrutinib. CDR3 loop: CASSLASGSSGYEQYF. CDR3 coding DNA: TGCGCCAGCAGCTTGGCATCTGGTAGCAGTGGATACGAGCAGTACTTC.